This is a list of T cell receptor beta chains from one sample in a study of breast tumors, draining lymph nodes, adjacent tissues. TCRdb ran MiXCR on the multiplex PCR reads and lists one entry per CDR3 protein. The repertoire has 85,000 to 130,000 distinct CDR3 sequences, 20% to 25% of them found once; the top ten carry more than 0.9%. The material sequenced was axillary lymph node tissue. These receptors were obtained from a female donor with breast cancer. Some clones in this sample may be carry-over from other donors' samples. Each CDR3 is given with its conserved first and last residue. Fields, in order: V gene, clone size, D gene, J gene, CDR3 protein, CDR3 DNA. D genes are given only for firm matches. Size is omitted from some rows. Given values are once, few, many or a class for expanded clones.

TRBV2	many	.	TRBJ1-2	CASSPRGQSYGYTF	TGTGCCAGCAGTCCCCGAGGACAGTCCTATGGCTACACCTTC
TRBV7-6	many	.	TRBJ2-3	CASSLTDTQYF	TGTGCCAGCAGCTTAACGGATACGCAGTATTTT
TRBV5-4	few	.	TRBJ2-5	CASSAGTVKETQYF	TGTGCCAGCAGCGCCGGTACAGTAAAAGAGACCCAGTACTTC
TRBV10-3	many	TRBD1	TRBJ1-5	CATRTGDQPQHF	TGTGCCACCCGGACAGGAGATCAGCCCCAGCATTTT
TRBV5-6	many	TRBD1	TRBJ1-2	CASSGQVRNYGYTF	TGTGCCAGCAGCGGACAGGTTAGAAACTATGGCTACACCTTC
TRBV20-1	.	TRBD2	TRBJ2-4	CSAPPGGKNVQYF	TGCAGTGCTCCCCCGGGGGGAAAAAACGTTCAGTACTTC
TRBV11-2	many	TRBD1	TRBJ2-7	CATRTGGEQYF	TGTGCCACGAGAACAGGGGGCGAGCAGTACTTC
TRBV6-2/TRBV6-3	many	TRBD1	TRBJ2-1	CASSQRRDRPYNEQFF	TGTGCCAGCAGCCAGAGACGGGACAGACCCTACAATGAGCAGTTCTTC
TRBV6-1	.	.	TRBJ1-2	CATTVGVRGYGYTF	TGTGCCACCACGGTAGGGGTTCGAGGCTATGGCTACACCTTC
TRBV2	many	TRBD1	TRBJ2-2	CAGTGRNTGELFF	TGTGCCGGGACAGGGCGGAACACCGGGGAGCTGTTTTTT
TRBV7-8	many	.	TRBJ1-3	CASSPRPHSGNTIYF	TGTGCCAGCAGCCCGCGGCCTCACTCTGGAAACACCATATATTTT
TRBV5-6	.	TRBD2	TRBJ2-4	CASSSLARWSKNIQYF	TGTGCCAGCAGCTCACTAGCGAGATGGAGCAAAAACATTCAGTACTTC
TRBV6-1	many	.	TRBJ1-6	CASSPMGIYNSPLHF	TGTGCCAGCAGTCCAATGGGTATCTATAATTCACCCCTCCACTTT
TRBV10-3	many	TRBD2	TRBJ2-1	CAITLSGEDGEQFF	TGTGCCATCACCTTGAGCGGGGAGGATGGTGAGCAGTTCTTC
TRBV5-1	.	TRBD1	TRBJ2-2	CASKRGTGANTGELFF	TGCGCCAGCAAAAGGGGGACAGGCGCGAACACCGGGGAGCTGTTTTTT